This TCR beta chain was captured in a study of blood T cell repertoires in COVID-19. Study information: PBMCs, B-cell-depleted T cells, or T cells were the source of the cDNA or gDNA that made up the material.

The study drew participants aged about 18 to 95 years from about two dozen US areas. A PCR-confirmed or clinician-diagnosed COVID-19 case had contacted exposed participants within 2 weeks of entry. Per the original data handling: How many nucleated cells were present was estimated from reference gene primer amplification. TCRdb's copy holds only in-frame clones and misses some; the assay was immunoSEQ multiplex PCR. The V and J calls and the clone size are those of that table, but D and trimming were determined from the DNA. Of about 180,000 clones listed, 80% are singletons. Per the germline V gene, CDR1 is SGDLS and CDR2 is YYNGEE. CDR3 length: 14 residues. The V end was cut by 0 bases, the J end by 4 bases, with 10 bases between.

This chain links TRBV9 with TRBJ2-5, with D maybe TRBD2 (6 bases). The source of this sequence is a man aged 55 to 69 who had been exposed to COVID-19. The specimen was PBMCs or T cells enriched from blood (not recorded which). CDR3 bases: TGTGCCAGCAGCGTAGGGCCTAGCGTAGAGACCCAGTACTTC. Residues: CASSVGPSVETQYF.